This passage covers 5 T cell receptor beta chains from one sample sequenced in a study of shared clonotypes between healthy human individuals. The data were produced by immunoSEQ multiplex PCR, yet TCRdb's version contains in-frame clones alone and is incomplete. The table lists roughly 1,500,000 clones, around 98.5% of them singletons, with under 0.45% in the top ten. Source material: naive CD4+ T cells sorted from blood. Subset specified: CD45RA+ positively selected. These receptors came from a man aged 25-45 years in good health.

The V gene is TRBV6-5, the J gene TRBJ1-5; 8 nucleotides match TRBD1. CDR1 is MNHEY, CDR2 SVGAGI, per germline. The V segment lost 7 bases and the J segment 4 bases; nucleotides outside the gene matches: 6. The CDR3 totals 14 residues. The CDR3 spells CASKADRENQPQHF. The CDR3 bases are TGTGCCAGCAAAGCGGACAGGGAAAATCAGCCCCAGCATTTT.

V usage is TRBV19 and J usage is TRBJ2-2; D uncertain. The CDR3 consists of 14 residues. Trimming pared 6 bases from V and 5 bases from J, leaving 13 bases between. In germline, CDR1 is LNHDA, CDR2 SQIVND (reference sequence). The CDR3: CASSPLERTGELFF. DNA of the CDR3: TGTGCCAGTAGCCCGCTCGAGAGAACCGGGGAGCTGTTTTTT.

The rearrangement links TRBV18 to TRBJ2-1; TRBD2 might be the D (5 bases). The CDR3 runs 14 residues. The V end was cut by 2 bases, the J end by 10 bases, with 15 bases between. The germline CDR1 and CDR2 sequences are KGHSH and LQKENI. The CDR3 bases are TGTGCCAGCTCACCAGGCAGAGACTACACAGAGCAGTTCTTC. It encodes CASSPGRDYTEQFF.

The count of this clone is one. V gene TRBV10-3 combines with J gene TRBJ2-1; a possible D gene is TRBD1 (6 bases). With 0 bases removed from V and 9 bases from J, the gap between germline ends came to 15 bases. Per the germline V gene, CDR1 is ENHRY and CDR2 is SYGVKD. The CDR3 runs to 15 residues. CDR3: CAISESQGVTGEQFF. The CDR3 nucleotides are TGTGCCATCAGTGAGTCACAGGGTGTCACAGGTGAGCAGTTCTTC.

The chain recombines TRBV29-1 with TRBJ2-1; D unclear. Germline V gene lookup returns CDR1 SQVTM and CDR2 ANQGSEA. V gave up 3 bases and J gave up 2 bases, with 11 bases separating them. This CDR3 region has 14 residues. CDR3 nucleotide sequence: TGCAGCGTTGAGAGTAATATCGCCTACAATGAGCAGTTCTTC. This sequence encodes CSVESNIAYNEQFF.